Presented here are 26 T cell receptor beta chains from one specimen sequenced in a study of T cell responses to AZD1222 COVID-19 vaccine. The protocol was immunoSEQ multiplex PCR, while the TCRdb copy is restricted to in-frame clones and leaves out a portion. The data show 45,000 to 55,000 clones, with roughly 80% seen just once and about 9.4% held by the top ten. The material was peripheral blood, obtained on day 0 of AZD1222 vaccination. Source of these receptors: an adult in good health.

The chain is built from TRBV18 and TRBJ2-2; D perhaps matches TRBD2 (5 bases). The V gene lost 6 bases and the J gene lost 3 bases, with 20 bases spanning the gap. This CDR3 comprises 17 residues. The germline V gene has CDR1 KGHSH and CDR2 LQKENI. As DNA, the CDR3 is TGTGCCAGCTCTCCGCATGCCCCCTCCGGGGACACCGGGGAGCTGTTTTTT. Protein sequence: CASSPHAPSGDTGELFF.

This clone has only a few counts. This sequence joins TRBV23-1 and TRBJ2-1, with D perhaps matching TRBD1 or TRBD2 (5 bases each). TRBV23-1 is placed among ORFs of uncertain function. Trimming shortened V by 4 bases and J by 0 bases, and 16 bases separated the two germline ends. The CDR3 is made up of 17 amino acids. In DNA, the CDR3 is TGCGCCAGCAGTCCCCACTTTGAGGGGCGCTCCTACAATGAGCAGTTCTTC. Residues: CASSPHFEGRSYNEQFF.

In its sample, this clone was seen a few times. The genes are TRBV5-4 and TRBJ1-2; D may be TRBD1 (6 bases). The CDR3 runs to 14 residues. Germline assignment: CDR1 SGHNT and CDR2 YYREEE (reference sequence). Deletions cut 1 base from V and 8 bases from J, with 15 bases between. CDR3 nucleotide sequence: TGTGCCAGCAGCTTGCCGGCAGGGGTGGAGGGCTACACCTTC. Its translation is CASSLPAGVEGYTF.

Only a few counts were recorded for this clone. V and J are TRBV4-2 and TRBJ2-5, with unresolved D. CDR3 size: 15 residues. Per the germline V gene, CDR1 is LGHNA and CDR2 is YNFKEQ. V shed 6 bases and J shed 5 bases, with 19 bases lying between them. The CDR3 reads CASRFDHTPRETQYF. DNA of the CDR3: TGTGCCAGCAGGTTTGATCACACGCCGAGGGAGACCCAGTACTTC.

The chain links TRBV5-5 to TRBJ2-7; 7 nucleotides line up with TRBD1. From germline, CDR1 is SGHKS and CDR2 YYEKEE (reference sequence). V lost 4 bases and J lost 6; bases outside the gene matches: 10. The CDR3 loop spans 14 amino acids. In DNA form, the CDR3 reads TGTGCCAGCAGCCCTGTTTCTAACAGGGGCGAGCAGTACTTC. Amino acid sequence: CASSPVSNRGEQYF.

The chain recombines TRBV5-4 with TRBJ1-1; D not resolved. The germline gives CDR1 SGHNT, CDR2 YYREEE (reference sequence). V shed 0 bases and J shed 7 bases, with 13 bases lying between them. This CDR3 region has 14 residues. In DNA, the CDR3 is TGTGCCAGCAGCTTGGTGGCCCAGCCCAGTGAAGCTTTCTTT. Amino acid sequence: CASSLVAQPSEAFF.

Worth noting for this clone: This sample also contains other DNA sequences that code for the same CDR3. The genes are TRBV19 and TRBJ2-7, with 11 bases aligning to TRBD1. Germline lookup yields CDR1 LNHDA and CDR2 SQIVND (reference sequence). The CDR3 runs to 14 residues. J was trimmed by 4 bases and V by 5 bases; bases with no gene match: 4. CDR3 in amino acids: CASSPGQGAYEQYF. As DNA, the CDR3 is TGTGCCAGTAGTCCCGGACAGGGGGCTTACGAGCAGTACTTC.

This clone was picked up a small number of times. CDR3 protein: CASSLVTGNTEAFF. Written as DNA, the CDR3 is TGCGCCAGCAGCTTGGTGACAGGGAACACTGAAGCTTTCTTT. This chain links TRBV5-1 with TRBJ1-1; possible D gene TRBD1, 6 bases. V was trimmed by 0 bases and J by 1 base, leaving 7 bases between them. The CDR3 is 14 amino acids. The V gene's germline CDR1 is SGHRS and CDR2 YFSETQ.

The chain links TRBV11-2 to TRBJ2-4, with D perhaps TRBD2 (5 bases). From germline, CDR1 is SGHAT and CDR2 FQNNGV. There are 15 residues in the CDR3. With 6 bases removed from V and 1 base from J, the gap between germline ends came to 13 bases. The CDR3: CASRGIARAKNIQYF. The CDR3 coding sequence is TGTGCCAGCAGGGGGATAGCGAGGGCCAAAAACATTCAGTACTTC.

The V gene is TRBV7-9, the J gene TRBJ1-5, with a tentative D call TRBD1 (5 bases). The CDR3 runs to 15 residues. Trimming stripped 1 base from V and 3 bases from J, with 10 bases between. Germline V gene sequence: CDR1 SEHNR, CDR2 FQNEAQ (reference sequence). CDR3 coding DNA: TGTGCCAGCAGCTTAGAGGGGCTGATCAATCAGCCCCAGCATTTT. This gives the protein CASSLEGLINQPQHF.

The DNA of the CDR3 is TGTGCCAGCAGTGCGAGATCTAGCGCGAGCACCGGGGAGCTGTTTTTT. Translation gives CASSARSSASTGELFF. The rearrangement links TRBV6-1 to TRBJ2-2, with D possibly TRBD2 on 6 matching bases. Germline V CDR1 and CDR2: MNHNS, SASEGT. The CDR3 covers 16 residues. The V and J ends lost 4 bases and 4 bases respectively, with 16 bases between them.

This clone occurred once. This chain connects TRBV5-1 to TRBJ1-1; D may be TRBD1 (5 bases). The CDR3 is 14 residues long. Germline V gene lookup returns CDR1 SGHRS and CDR2 YFSETQ. Trimming removed 3 bases at V and 0 bases at J, with 9 bases between. The CDR3 DNA follows: TGCGCCAGCAGCTGGGGCAGAGTGAACACTGAAGCTTTCTTT. This encodes CASSWGRVNTEAFF.

The V gene is TRBV11-2, the J gene TRBJ2-5, with 10 bases aligning to TRBD2. The V segment lost 2 bases and the J segment 5 bases; nucleotides outside the gene matches: 8. The germline V gene has CDR1 SGHAT and CDR2 FQNNGV. The CDR3 loop spans 16 amino acids. This CDR3 reads CASSLSSGRGGETQYF. CDR3 DNA sequence: TGTGCCAGCAGCTTATCTAGCGGGAGAGGTGGGGAGACCCAGTACTTC.

This clone was counted once. The chain's CDR3 is CASRRGPGELFF. Here the CDR3 DNA reads TGTGCCAGCAGGAGAGGGCCCGGGGAGCTGTTTTTT. The rearrangement uses TRBV6-5 and TRBJ2-2; maybe TRBD2 (5 bases). The V end lost 6 bases, the J end lost 6 bases, and 8 bases lay between the germline ends. This CDR3 has 12 residues. From germline, CDR1 is MNHEY and CDR2 SVGAGI.

Concerning this clone itself: At one end, the junction sequence differs from germline, possibly due to a read error. CDR3 sequence: CASSLDSGSGETQYF. CDR3 coding DNA: TGTGCTAGCAGCTTAGACTCCGGCAGCGGAGAGACCCAGTACTTC. The chain is built from TRBV7-7 and TRBJ2-5; weak D call: TRBD2 (5 bases). The CDR3 spans 15 residues. CDR1 and CDR2 (germline): SSHAT, FNYEAQ (reference sequence).

The chain joins TRBV5-1 to TRBJ1-4; 7 bases line up with TRBD1. The CDR3 spans 17 residues. Trimming cost V 1 base and J 5 bases; bases outside gene matches: 11. Germline V CDR1 and CDR2: SGHRS, YFSETQ. CDR3 in DNA: TGCGCCAGCAGCTTGAGGGACAGAAGAAGCCGAAATGAAAAACTGTTTTTT. This translates into CASSLRDRRSRNEKLFF.

CDR3: CATSKPGGAAGANVLTF. CDR3 in DNA: TGTGCCACCAGCAAACCAGGGGGCGCAGCTGGGGCCAACGTCCTGACTTTC. This sequence joins TRBV15 and TRBJ2-6; 8 nucleotides line up with TRBD1. Unmatched junction bases numbered 7, after V lost 4 bases and J lost 2 bases. Germline CDR1 is LNHNV and CDR2 is YYDKDF (reference sequence). The CDR3 extends over 17 amino acids.

The chain couples TRBV7-9 to TRBJ2-7; TRBD2 aligns across 9 bases. This CDR3 has 15 residues. CDR1 and CDR2 from the germline V gene are SEHNR and FQNEAQ (reference sequence). The trim removed 5 bases at V and 5 bases at J, leaving 10 bases unmatched. The CDR3 is CASSLGTSPPDEQYF. CDR3 coding DNA: TGTGCCAGCAGCCTCGGGACTAGCCCTCCCGACGAGCAGTACTTC.

This clone was picked up a small number of times. J is TRBJ1-1 and V is TRBV19; tentative D call: TRBD1 (6 bases). Trimming removed 3 bases at V and 0 bases at J, with 14 bases between. CDR3 length: 16 residues. Germline CDR1 and CDR2: LNHDA and SQIVND (reference sequence). CDR3 nucleotide sequence: TGTGCCAGTAGTATTAGCGCGGGGGCCTTGAACACTGAAGCTTTCTTT. It yields the protein CASSISAGALNTEAFF.

This clone showed up just a few times. The chain is built from TRBV10-1 and TRBJ2-7; D possibly corresponds to TRBD2 (5 bases). Trimming took 6 bases from V and 2 from J, leaving 8 bases between them. The CDR3 is 12 amino acids. Germline V lookup: CDR1 WNHNN, CDR2 SYGVQD (reference sequence). CDR3 nucleotides: TGCGCCAGCAGCCGAGGGACCTACGAGCAGTACTTC. Translating gives CASSRGTYEQYF.

The chain has TRBV6-5 and TRBJ1-4, with no clear D. Trimming pared 6 bases from V and 6 bases from J, leaving 14 bases between. Germline V lookup: CDR1 MNHEY, CDR2 SVGAGI. The CDR3 spans 14 residues. CDR3 in amino acids: CASRPAAGDEKLFF. CDR3 nucleotide sequence: TGTGCCAGCAGGCCAGCCGCCGGTGATGAAAAACTGTTTTTT.

CDR3 loop: CASSFMETQYF. CDR3 bases: TGTGCCAGCAGCTTTATGGAGACCCAGTACTTC. V gene TRBV5-5 combines with J gene TRBJ2-5; D remains ambiguous. CDR3 length: 11 amino acids. Germline values: CDR1 SGHKS, CDR2 YYEKEE (reference sequence). Trimming removed 2 bases from V and 5 bases from J, with 4 bases in between.

The chain is built from TRBV6-5 and TRBJ1-1, with 8 positions matching TRBD1. V dropped 8 bases and J dropped 14; count of bases not matched to a gene: 13. The CDR3 is made up of 12 amino acids. Germline assignment: CDR1 MNHEY and CDR2 SVGAGI. Here the CDR3 reads CASGRGQGYWFF. The CDR3 DNA follows: TGTGCCAGCGGTAGAGGACAGGGTTATTGGTTCTTT.

This chain links TRBV19 with TRBJ1-1; perhaps TRBD1 as D (6 bases). V lost 3 bases, J lost 1 base, and 15 bases lay in between. The CDR3 is made up of 16 amino acids. Germline loops: CDR1 LNHDA, CDR2 SQIVND (reference sequence). The CDR3: CASSIRLRTANTEAFF. The CDR3 DNA reads TGTGCCAGTAGTATTAGATTACGGACAGCGAACACTGAAGCTTTCTTT. Variable domain in full (rest from reference TRBV19 and TRBJ1-1): DGGITQSPKYLFRKEGQNVTLSCEQNLNHDAMYWYRQDPGQGLRLIYYSQIVNDFQKGDIAEGYSVSREKKESFPLTVTSAQKNPTAFYLCASSIRLRTANTEAFFGQGTRLTVV.

The V gene is TRBV24-1, the J gene TRBJ2-7; perhaps TRBD1 as D (6 bases). This CDR3 is built from 16 residues. In germline, CDR1 is KGHDR, CDR2 SFDVKD. Trimming shortened V by 3 bases and J by 1 base, and 15 bases separated the two germline ends. The CDR3 DNA follows: TGTGCCACCAGTGATACCCACCCACAGGGTTCCTACGAGCAGTACTTC. It translates to CATSDTHPQGSYEQYF.

The chain is built from TRBV6-4 and TRBJ2-1; D unclear. CDR1 and CDR2 from the germline V gene are MRHNA and SNTAGT. V lost 0 bases and J 15 bases, leaving 15 bases between the germline ends. The CDR3 totals 13 residues. The CDR3: CASSDSSSGRRFF. The CDR3 DNA reads as TGTGCCAGCAGTGACTCGAGTTCCGGACGGAGGTTCTTC.